Listed below are T cell receptor beta chains from one sample, sequenced in a study of beta chain features in type 1 diabetes. TCRdb's copy holds only in-frame clones and misses some; the assay was immunoSEQ multiplex PCR. The sample contains about 340,000 clones, 7% to 10% of which appear only once. Specimen: central memory CD4+ T cells from blood. The origin of the receptors is a man aged 30 to 39 with type 1 diabetes. The conserved cysteine and the conserved F or W are not part of the CDR3 here. Clone size, where shown, is once, few, many, or a class for clones that have expanded.

j_gene,v_gene,abundance,CDR3aa
TRBJ1-2,TRBV5-4,-,ASSPQGLAGGGYT
TRBJ2-1,TRBV7-2,-,ASSPSYNEQF
TRBJ2-7,TRBV7-2,few,ASSLEHGSYEQY
TRBJ1-2,TRBV18,-,ASSPGQFLGYT
TRBJ1-5,TRBV6-5,few,ASSSIRPMGNQPQH
TRBJ2-1,TRBV15,few,ATSRGGLENEQF
TRBJ2-5,TRBV7-8,-,ASTARREGVSETQY
TRBJ2-3,TRBV18,-,ATGREGPTDTQY
TRBJ2-6,TRBV18,few,ASSPRESGANVLT
TRBJ1-1,TRBV18,-,ASSPPPGLIITEAF
TRBJ2-3,TRBV11-2,few,ASSREGARTDTQY
TRBJ2-1,TRBV4-1,-,ASSQDQGRGAALNEQF
TRBJ2-7,TRBV4-3,few,ASSQDLASGGASYEQY
TRBJ1-2,TRBV6-6,-,ASTALTLNYGYT
TRBJ1-2,TRBV29-1,-,SVTGSQYGYT
TRBJ2-5,TRBV28,-,ASTGGLDTETQY
TRBJ1-2,TRBV29-1,-,SVVRVESYT
TRBJ2-7,TRBV27,few,ASSKREAYEQY
TRBJ2-3,TRBV5-1,-,ASSLAIAGGTDTQY
TRBJ1-2,TRBV4-3,few,ASSQDAGRGYGYT
TRBJ2-1,TRBV9,few,ASSIAGEAYNEQF
TRBJ2-3,TRBV29-1,-,SVCWAGGASTDTQY
TRBJ2-7,TRBV5-4,few,ASSPHRDEQY
TRBJ1-1,TRBV7-2,few,ASRYTGNTEAF